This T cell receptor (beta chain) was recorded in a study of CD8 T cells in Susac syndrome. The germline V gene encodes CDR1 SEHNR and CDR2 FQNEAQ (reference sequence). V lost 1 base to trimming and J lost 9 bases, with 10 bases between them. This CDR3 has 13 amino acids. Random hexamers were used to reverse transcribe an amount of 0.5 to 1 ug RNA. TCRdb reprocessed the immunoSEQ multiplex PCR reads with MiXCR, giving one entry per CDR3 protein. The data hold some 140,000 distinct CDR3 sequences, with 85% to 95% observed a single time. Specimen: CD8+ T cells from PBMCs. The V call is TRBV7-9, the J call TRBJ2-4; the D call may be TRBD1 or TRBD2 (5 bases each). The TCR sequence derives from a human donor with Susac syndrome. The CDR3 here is CASSLVSGPIQYF. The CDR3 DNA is TGTGCCAGCAGCTTAGTCTCGGGACCCATTCAGTACTTC.